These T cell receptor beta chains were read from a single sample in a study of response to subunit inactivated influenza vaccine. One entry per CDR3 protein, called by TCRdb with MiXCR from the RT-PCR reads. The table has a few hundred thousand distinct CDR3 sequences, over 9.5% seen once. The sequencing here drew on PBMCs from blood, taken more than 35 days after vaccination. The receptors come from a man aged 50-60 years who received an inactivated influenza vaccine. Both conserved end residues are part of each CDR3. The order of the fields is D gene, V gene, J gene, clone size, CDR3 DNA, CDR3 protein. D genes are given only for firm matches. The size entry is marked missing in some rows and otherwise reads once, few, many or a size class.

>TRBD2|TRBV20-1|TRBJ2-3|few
TGCTGTGCTAGAGAGGAAAGGGGACTAACCACAGATACGCAGTATTTT
CCAREERGLTTDTQYF
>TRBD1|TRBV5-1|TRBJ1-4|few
TGCGCCAGCAGCACCGGGACAGCCGAAAAACTGTTTTTT
CASSTGTAEKLFF
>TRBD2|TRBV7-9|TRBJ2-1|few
TGTGCCAGCCGGGGGGGCCTTGAGCAGTTCTTC
CASRGGLEQFF
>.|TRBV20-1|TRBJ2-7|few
TGCAGTGCTAGAGGACAGTCCCTGTACTTC
CSARGQSLYF
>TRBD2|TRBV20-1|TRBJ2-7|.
TGCAGTGCTACCACGGGACTAGCGGGGGAAAAGCAGCAGTACTTC
CSATTGLAGEKQQYF
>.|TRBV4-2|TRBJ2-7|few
TGTGCCAGCAGCCAGGGCGGGTTATCCTACGAGCAGTACTTC
CASSQGGLSYEQYF
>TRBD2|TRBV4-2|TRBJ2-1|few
TGTGCCAGCAGCAGGACAGCGGGGGGGCTTGACAATGAGCAGTTCTTC
CASSRTAGGLDNEQFF
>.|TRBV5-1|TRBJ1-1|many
TGCGCCAGCAGCCGCGGCCAGGGCCCTACTGAAGCTTTCTTT
CASSRGQGPTEAFF
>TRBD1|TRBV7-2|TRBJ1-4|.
TGTGCCAGCAGCTATGGGACAGCAGAAAAACTGTTTTTT
CASSYGTAEKLFF
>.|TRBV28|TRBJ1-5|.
TGTGCCAGCAGTTCGAACCCAGGGTATTCAAATCAGCCCCAGCATTTT
CASSSNPGYSNQPQHF
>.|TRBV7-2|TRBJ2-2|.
TGTGCCAGCAGCCTAGGACAGCAAAACACCGGGGAGCTGTTTTTT
CASSLGQQNTGELFF
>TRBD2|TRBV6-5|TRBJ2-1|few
TGTGCCAGCAGACACTCTAGCGGGAGAAATAATGAGCAGTTCTTC
CASRHSSGRNNEQFF
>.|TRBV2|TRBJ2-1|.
TGTGCCAGCAGTGAACCCCGGGACTTCAATTACAATGAGCAGTTCTTC
CASSEPRDFNYNEQFF
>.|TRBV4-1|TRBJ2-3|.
TGCGCCAGCAGCCAACCCCGGACAACTAGCACAGATACGCAGTATTTT
CASSQPRTTSTDTQYF
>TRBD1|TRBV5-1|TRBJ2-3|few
TGCGCCTCGGGACAGACGGGTACGCAGTATTTT
CASGQTGTQYF
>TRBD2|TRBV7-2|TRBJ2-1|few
TGTGCCAGCAGCTTAGTAGCGGGATATTACAATGAGCAGTTCTTC
CASSLVAGYYNEQFF
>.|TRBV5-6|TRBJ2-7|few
TGTGCCAGCACCCAACAGGGCAGGCGCTACGAGCAGTACTTC
CASTQQGRRYEQYF
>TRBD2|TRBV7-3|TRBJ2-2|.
TGTGCCAGCAGCTTAAACAGCGGGAGTATAATCGGGGAGCTGTTTTTT
CASSLNSGSIIGELFF
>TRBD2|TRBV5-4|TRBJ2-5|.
TGTGCCAGCAGCTTGGCGGGACTAGCGGGAGTGGAGACCCAGTACTTC
CASSLAGLAGVETQYF
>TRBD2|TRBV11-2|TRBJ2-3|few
TGTGCCAGCAGCTTCTGGGGTATAATAGCGGGAGAAGACTACACAGATACGCAGTATTTT
CASSFWGIIAGEDYTDTQYF
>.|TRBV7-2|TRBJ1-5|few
TGTGCCAGCAGCGTAACTCGGACCAAGCCCCAGCATTTT
CASSVTRTKPQHF
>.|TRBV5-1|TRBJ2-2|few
TGCGCCAGCAGCTTGGTCGGGCAGGGGAGGAATATCGCCGGGGAGCTGTTTTTT
CASSLVGQGRNIAGELFF
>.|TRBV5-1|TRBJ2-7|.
TGCGCCAGCAGCTTGCAGGGAGACTCCTACGAGCAGTACTTC
CASSLQGDSYEQYF
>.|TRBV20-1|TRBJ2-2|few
TGCTGCGCTAGAGATCTCCGGCAGCAATCGAACACCGGGGAGCTGTTTTTT
CCARDLRQQSNTGELFF
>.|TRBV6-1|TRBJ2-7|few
TGTGCCAGCAGTGGTTGGGGGCGCATCGACGCGCAGTACTTC
CASSGWGRIDAQYF
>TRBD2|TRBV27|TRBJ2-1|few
TGTGCCAGCAGTTTATCTAGGTCGGCTAGCGGGAGAGGGGAGCAGTTCTTC
CASSLSRSASGRGEQFF
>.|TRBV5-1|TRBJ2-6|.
TGCGCCAGCAGCTTGGAGCTTGCGACAGCGTCTGGGGCCAACGTCCTGACTTTC
CASSLELATASGANVLTF
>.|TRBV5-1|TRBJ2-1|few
TGCGCCAGCAGCTTGGTAGCGGTTGATTACAATGAGCAGTTCTTC
CASSLVAVDYNEQFF
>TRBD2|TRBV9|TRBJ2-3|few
TGTGCCAGCAGCGCGTTAGCGGGAGGGCCGGGGGATACGCAGTATTTT
CASSALAGGPGDTQYF
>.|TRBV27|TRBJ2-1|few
TGTGCCAGCAGCCGAACCGCCGGGCGGGGAACCCTCTACAATGAGCAGTTCTTC
CASSRTAGRGTLYNEQFF
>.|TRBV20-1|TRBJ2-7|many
TGCAGTGCACCGGACGGTACCTACGAGCAGTACTTC
CSAPDGTYEQYF
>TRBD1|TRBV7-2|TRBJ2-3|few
TGTGCCAGCAGCTCGACAGGGCAAAGCACAGATACGCAGTATTTT
CASSSTGQSTDTQYF
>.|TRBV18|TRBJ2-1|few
TGTGCCAGCTCACCAAAAGACTCCCACCCCTACAATGAGCAGTTCTTC
CASSPKDSHPYNEQFF
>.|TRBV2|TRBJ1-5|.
TGTGCCAGCAGCCAACAGGCGGCCTACAATCAGCCCCAGCATTTT
CASSQQAAYNQPQHF
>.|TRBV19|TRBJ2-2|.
TGTGCCAGTAAAACCTGGGAAACGAACACCGGGGAGCTGTTTTTT
CASKTWETNTGELFF
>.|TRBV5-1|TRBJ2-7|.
TGCGCCAGCAGCCCTGAAGTTGGCAGTTACTACGAGCAGTACTTC
CASSPEVGSYYEQYF
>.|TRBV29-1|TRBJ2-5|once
TGCAGCGTTGGCGGATACAAACAAGAGACCCAGTACTTC
CSVGGYKQETQYF
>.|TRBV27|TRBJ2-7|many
TGTGCCAGCAGTCCACGACAGAGCCCCTACGAGCAGTACTTC
CASSPRQSPYEQYF
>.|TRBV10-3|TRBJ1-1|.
TGTGCCATCAGTGAGGGACTACCCAACACTGAAGCTTTCTTT
CAISEGLPNTEAFF
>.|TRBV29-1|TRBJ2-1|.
TGCAGCGTTAGGGGCGGGAATGAGCAGTTCTTC
CSVRGGNEQFF
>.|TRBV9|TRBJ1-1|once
TGTGCCAGCAGCCCCCGGGGGCAGTTTAGCACTGAAGCTTTCTTT
CASSPRGQFSTEAFF
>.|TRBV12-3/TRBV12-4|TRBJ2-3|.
TGTGCCAGCAGTTTGGCTAGCTTCCCCGAAAATACGCAGTATTTT
CASSLASFPENTQYF
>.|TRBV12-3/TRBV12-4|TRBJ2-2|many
TGTGCCAGCAGTTTAGGGACCTATTCAACCGGGGAGCTGTTTTTT
CASSLGTYSTGELFF
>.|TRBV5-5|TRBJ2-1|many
TGTGCCAGCAGCTTGGGGGTCGTCGAGAGCTCCTACAATGAGCAGTTCTTC
CASSLGVVESSYNEQFF
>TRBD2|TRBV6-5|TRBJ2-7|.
TGTGCCAGCAGTTACACTCCAGGCGGGAGGGGGTTCTACGAGCAGTACTTC
CASSYTPGGRGFYEQYF
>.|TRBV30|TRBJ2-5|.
TGTGCCTGGAGTGGGTTTATAACTAAAGAGACCCAGTACTTC
CAWSGFITKETQYF
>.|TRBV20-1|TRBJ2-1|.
TGCAGTGTGAGGGGTGGGAATGGGAATGAGCAGTTCTTC
CSVRGGNGNEQFF
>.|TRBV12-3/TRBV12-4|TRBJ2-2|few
TGTGCCAGCAGCCCAGACAGGACCGCCGGGGAGCTGTTTTTT
CASSPDRTAGELFF
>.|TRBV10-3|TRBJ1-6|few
TGTGCCATCAGTGAGTCGTTGAATAATTCACCCCTCCACTTT
CAISESLNNSPLHF
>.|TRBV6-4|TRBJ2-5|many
TGTGCCAGCAGGAAGGGACTCTTTGGGGAGACCCAGTACTTC
CASRKGLFGETQYF
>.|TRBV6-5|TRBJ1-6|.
TGTGCCAGCAGTTTCGGAACAGGGAGTTCACCCCTCCACTTT
CASSFGTGSSPLHF
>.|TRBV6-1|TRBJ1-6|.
TGTGCCAGCAGTAAAAAAGCAACGCAGGTGGCAGGTTCACCCCTCCACTTT
CASSKKATQVAGSPLHF
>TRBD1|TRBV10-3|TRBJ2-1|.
TGTGCCATCAGTAGGACAGGGGGGGACAATGAGCAGTTCTTC
CAISRTGGDNEQFF